A single sample is the source of the 21 T cell receptor beta chains below, sequenced in a study of identical twins. TCRdb used MiXCR to reprocess the 5' RACE reads, holding one entry per CDR3 protein. The table records about 520,000 distinct CDR3 sequences, approximately 22% of them present only once. These same data were also listed under a study on T cells expressing NK-cell markers.

Sequenced: CD4+ T cells sorted from blood. These receptors all stem from a woman younger than 30 in good health.

The CDR3 loop is CAWSVRGDYGYTF. Here the CDR3 DNA reads TGTGCCTGGAGTGTACGAGGGGACTATGGCTACACCTTC. The rearrangement links TRBV30 to TRBJ1-2; maybe TRBD1 (5 bases). V lost 0 bases to trimming and J lost 3 bases, with 8 bases between them. CDR3 size: 13 residues. The germline gives CDR1 GTSNPN, CDR2 SVGIG (reference sequence).

This clonotype occurred a few times. The CDR3 DNA is TGTGCCAGCAAGGACGGCAATGGCTACACCTTC. This translates into CASKDGNGYTF. The genes are TRBV2 and TRBJ1-2; D unclear. Trimming shortened V by 7 bases and J by 6 bases, and 9 bases separated the two germline ends. Germline V gene data show CDR1 as SNHLY and CDR2 as FYNNEI. CDR3 length: 11 amino acids.

V gene TRBV29-1 combines with J gene TRBJ1-1, with TRBD1 identical over 8 bases. Looked up from germline, CDR1 is SQVTM and CDR2 is ANQGSEA. Losses at the gene ends were 7 bases for V and 10 bases for J; bases not matched to a gene: 11. This CDR3 spans 12 amino acids. This CDR3 reads CSGQGQVVGAFF. The CDR3, as DNA: TGCAGCGGGCAGGGACAGGTCGTAGGAGCTTTCTTT.

This clonotype was counted between two and nine times. V is TRBV6-5 and J is TRBJ2-4; a weak D match, TRBD1 (6 bases). CDR1 is MNHEY and CDR2 is SVGAGI in the germline V gene. The ends were cut back, 4 bases at V and 6 bases at J, with 16 bases in the middle. The CDR3 is 15 amino acids. The CDR3 region has the DNA TGTGCCAGCAGTTCCCCCGACAGGTGGGGAAACATTCAGTACTTC. Its protein is CASSSPDRWGNIQYF.

The V call is TRBV7-2, the J call TRBJ2-1; 7 bases agree with TRBD2. Unmatched junction bases numbered 3, after V lost 3 bases and J lost 4 bases. Germline V gene data show CDR1 as SGHTA and CDR2 as FQGNSA. The CDR3 contains 14 residues. In DNA, the CDR3 is TGTGCCAGCAGCTTTAGCGGGTTTTACAATGAGCAGTTCTTC. Translated, it gives CASSFSGFYNEQFF. Supplemented by reference TRBV7-2 and TRBJ2-1, the full variable domain reads GAGVSQSPSNKVTEKGKDVELRCDPISGHTALYWYRQSLGQGLEFLIYFQGNSAPDKSGLPSDRFSAERTGGSVSTLTIQRTQQEDSAVYLCASSFSGFYNEQFFGPGTRLTVL.

This chain connects TRBV25-1 to TRBJ2-3; 11 nucleotides match TRBD2. The V gene end was trimmed by 4 bases and the J gene end by 2 bases; junction bases not matched to a gene: 5. Germline V gives CDR1 MGHDK, CDR2 SYGVNS. There are 16 residues in the CDR3. CDR3 nucleotides: TGTGCCAGCAGTGGCTCACTAGCGGGAGACACAGATACGCAGTATTTT. This translates into CASSGSLAGDTDTQYF.

The rearrangement uses TRBV12-5 and TRBJ2-2; no definite D call. Germline loops: CDR1 LGHNT, CDR2 FRNRAP. With 3 bases removed from V and 4 bases from J, the gap between germline ends came to 9 bases. CDR3 size: 14 residues. CDR3 nucleotides: TGTGCTAGTGGTTTACAGAGGCGCACCGGGGAGCTGTTTTTT. It specifies CASGLQRRTGELFF.

This clonotype was observed a few times. The chain couples TRBV2 to TRBJ1-6; TRBD1 aligns across 8 bases. Germline CDR1 reads SNHLY; CDR2 reads FYNNEI. Unmatched junction bases numbered 8, after V lost 7 bases and J lost 9 bases. CDR3 size: 14 residues. As DNA, the CDR3 is TGTGCCAGCATACAGGGGGATCGCCCTTCACCCCTCCACTTT. Translating gives CASIQGDRPSPLHF.

The chain has TRBV6-1 and TRBJ2-7, with 9 bases matching TRBD1. The CDR3 length is 14 residues. CDR1 is MNHNS, CDR2 SASEGT, per germline. V was pared by 5 bases and J by 2 bases, with 4 bases of the junction left unmatched. CDR3 residues: CASSRTGDPYEQYF. The CDR3, as DNA: TGTGCCAGCAGTCGGACAGGGGACCCCTACGAGCAGTACTTC.

The chain employs TRBV11-2 and TRBJ2-2, with D uncertain. Germline loops: CDR1 SGHAT, CDR2 FQNNGV. Trimming shortened V by 2 bases and J by 10 bases, and 5 bases separated the two germline ends. The CDR3 length is 11 residues. This CDR3 is CASSLMAELFF. The DNA of the CDR3 is TGTGCCAGCAGCTTAATGGCGGAGCTGTTTTTT.

The chain uses TRBV12-3 or TRBV12-4 and TRBJ2-1; D uncertain. The CDR3 totals 13 residues. Trimming removed 6 bases at V and 5 bases at J, with 11 bases between. The CDR3 loop is CASSPMLHNEQFF. The CDR3 DNA reads TGTGCCAGCAGCCCCATGTTGCACAATGAGCAGTTCTTC.

This clonotype was counted only a few times. The J gene is TRBJ1-3, the V gene TRBV10-2, with no clear D. The germline gives CDR1 WSHSY, CDR2 SAAADI. This CDR3 is 13 amino acids long. V dropped 7 bases and J dropped 0 bases, with 7 bases sitting between them. CDR3 residues: CASMESSGNTIYF. The CDR3, as DNA: TGCGCCAGCATGGAGAGCTCTGGAAACACCATATATTTT.

This clonotype has a single count. V usage is TRBV5-1 and J usage is TRBJ2-5, with 8 bases matching TRBD2. CDR1 is SGHRS, CDR2 YFSETQ, per germline. V lost 3 bases, J lost 5 bases, and 9 bases stayed unmatched. The CDR3 is 15 residues long. The CDR3 nucleotides are TGCGCCAGCAGCTCGGGACTAGGGGATTCGGAGACCCAGTACTTC. Translation gives CASSSGLGDSETQYF.

At least ten counts were recorded for this clonotype. CDR3 nucleotides: TGCGCCAGCAGGGGGGACACTGAAGCTTTCTTT. Translation: CASRGDTEAFF. The V call is TRBV10-2, the J call TRBJ1-1, with D possibly TRBD1 on 5 matching bases. V was clipped by 6 bases and J by 3 bases, with 5 bases between them. Germline V gives CDR1 WSHSY, CDR2 SAAADI. CDR3 length: 11 amino acids.

CDR3 residues: CASSLRGQPNTEAFF. Written as DNA, the CDR3 is TGTGCCAGCAGCCTACGGGGGCAGCCAAACACTGAAGCTTTCTTT. The chain uses TRBV3-1 and TRBJ1-1; possibly TRBD1 for D (6 bases). Germline CDR1 is LGHDT and CDR2 is YNNKEL (reference sequence). The CDR3 is 15 amino acids. Trimming removed 4 bases at V and 2 bases at J, with 14 bases between.

This clonotype has a handful of counts. J is TRBJ1-1 and V is TRBV28; D is uncertain. The CDR3 totals 12 residues. The germline V gene encodes CDR1 MDHEN and CDR2 SYDVKM. V was trimmed by 5 bases and J by 8 bases, leaving 12 bases between them. CDR3 protein: CASSLNAPEAFF. DNA of the CDR3: TGTGCCAGCAGTCTCAATGCACCCGAAGCTTTCTTT.

This chain links TRBV27 with TRBJ1-4; weak D call: TRBD1 (6 bases). Germline V CDR1 and CDR2: MNHEY, SMNVEV (reference sequence). V lost 5 bases and J lost 6, with 13 bases in between. The CDR3 has 14 amino acids. The chain's CDR3 is CASSPLSGDEKLFF. Here the CDR3 DNA reads TGTGCCAGCAGTCCACTCTCAGGGGATGAAAAACTGTTTTTT.

The rearrangement uses TRBV20-1 and TRBJ2-7; TRBD2 matches at 8 bases. Germline V lookup: CDR1 DFQATT, CDR2 SNEGSKA (reference sequence). The CDR3 extends over 16 amino acids. V was pared by 4 bases and J by 2 bases, with 13 bases of the junction left unmatched. CDR3 in amino acids: CSATPMGGGPTYEQYF. DNA of the CDR3: TGCAGTGCTACGCCCATGGGCGGGGGGCCTACCTACGAGCAGTACTTC.

This clonotype was observed a handful of times. The J gene is TRBJ1-1, the V gene TRBV20-1; D is ambiguous. The CDR3 length is 14 residues. V lost 5 bases and J 0 bases, leaving 13 bases between the germline ends. Germline V lookup: CDR1 DFQATT, CDR2 SNEGSKA (reference sequence). The CDR3 spells CSASGSTLNTEAFF. The CDR3 region has the DNA TGCAGTGCTTCCGGCAGCACTTTGAACACTGAAGCTTTCTTT.

The rearrangement links TRBV4-3 to TRBJ2-1, with 12 bases lining up with TRBD2. The V segment lost 5 bases and the J segment 3 bases; nucleotides outside the gene matches: 5. This CDR3 region has 16 residues. Germline CDR1 and CDR2: LGHNA and YSLEER. The CDR3 is CASSTRTSGVYNEQFF. CDR3 sequence (DNA): TGCGCCAGCAGCACGCGGACTAGCGGGGTCTACAATGAGCAGTTCTTC.

This chain joins TRBV12-3 or TRBV12-4 and TRBJ1-1; unclear D gene. The CDR3 has 14 amino acids. Trimming shortened V by 6 bases and J by 1 base, and 12 bases separated the two germline ends. This CDR3 is CASSRKRANTEAFF. CDR3 nucleotides: TGTGCCAGCAGCCGCAAAAGGGCGAACACTGAAGCTTTCTTT.